This T cell receptor (beta chain) was sequenced during a study of T cells after somatic rescue of genetic block. Profiled with immunoSEQ multiplex PCR; TCRdb holds only in-frame clones, not every one. Among around 64,000 clones listed, just over 90% were seen once. Germline V gives CDR1 SNHLY, CDR2 FYNNEI. This CDR3 has 12 residues. Deletions cut 0 bases from V and 4 bases from J, with 4 bases between. The genes are TRBV2 and TRBJ2-7, with D unclear. The receptor was isolated from a man aged 35 to 55. Sequencing was done on a sample of peripheral blood mononuclear cells (PBMCs). The CDR3 coding sequence is TGTGCCAGCAGTGAAGCCGGGTACGAGCAGTACTTC. Residues: CASSEAGYEQYF.